The 32 T cell receptor beta chains below come from one sample, sequenced in a study of technical replicates of blood from a few donors. Data came from immunoSEQ multiplex PCR; TCRdb stores just in-frame clones and leaves some out. The sample lists more than 70,000 clones, 93% occurring once. The source material was T cells isolated from PBMCs. These receptors all stem from a human donor in good health.

The chain is built from TRBV14 and TRBJ1-1, with D perhaps TRBD1 (6 bases). Trimming shortened V by 1 base and J by 1 base, and 19 bases separated the two germline ends. The CDR3 is 18 amino acids. CDR1 and CDR2 from the germline V gene are SGHDN and FVKESK. The CDR3 DNA is TGTGCCAGCAGCCAAGCTCGTTTCAGGGGAAGAGCGAACACTGAAGCTTTCTTT. Its protein is CASSQARFRGRANTEAFF.

This chain joins TRBV6-1 and TRBJ2-7, with 7 positions matching TRBD2. V trimming: 1 base; J trimming: 4 bases; junction bases outside the gene matches: 4. Per the germline V gene, CDR1 is MNHNS and CDR2 is SASEGT. This CDR3 has 14 residues. Written as DNA, the CDR3 is TGTGCCAGCAGTGAAGTTGTCGGGGGGTACGAGCAGTACTTC. Encoded protein: CASSEVVGGYEQYF.

The V call is TRBV25-1, the J call TRBJ1-3, with D possibly matching TRBD1 (5 bases). Trimming removed 3 bases at V and 2 bases at J, with 11 bases between. Germline CDR1 is MGHDK and CDR2 is SYGVNS. The CDR3 consists of 15 residues. The CDR3 sequence: CASSDGGGTGNTIYF. The CDR3 DNA reads as TGTGCCAGCAGTGATGGGGGGGGTACTGGAAACACCATATATTTT.

In DNA, the CDR3 is TGTGCCAGCAGCACCGACAGGCCAAAGAACACTGAAGCTTTCTTT. Translation: CASSTDRPKNTEAFF. The chain is built from TRBV28 and TRBJ1-1, with TRBD1 as a possible D gene (6 bases). There are 15 residues in the CDR3. CDR1 and CDR2 (germline): MDHEN, SYDVKM. Trimming stripped 6 bases from V and 1 base from J, with 15 bases between.

CDR3 in amino acids: CASSQETVDRAGNTIYF. The CDR3 DNA is TGCGCCAGCAGCCAAGAAACTGTGGACAGGGCTGGAAACACCATATATTTT. The chain couples TRBV4-1 to TRBJ1-3; TRBD1 matches 8 bases. The CDR3 is 17 amino acids. In germline, CDR1 is MGHRA, CDR2 YSYEKL. The V gene end was trimmed by 0 bases and the J gene end by 2 bases; junction bases not matched to a gene: 6.

V gene TRBV19 combines with J gene TRBJ2-1; TRBD2 matches at 9 bases. The CDR3 loop spans 15 amino acids. The germline V gene has CDR1 LNHDA and CDR2 SQIVND (reference sequence). With 3 bases clipped from V and 0 bases from J, the junction kept 0 bases outside the gene matches. CDR3 sequence (DNA): TGTGCCAGTAGTATGGGACTAGCCTCCTACAATGAGCAGTTCTTC. This translates into CASSMGLASYNEQFF.

This chain connects TRBV27 to TRBJ2-7, with a tentative D call TRBD1 (6 bases). The V gene lost 3 bases and the J gene lost 2 bases, with 14 bases spanning the gap. This CDR3 contains 15 residues. From germline, CDR1 is MNHEY and CDR2 SMNVEV (reference sequence). The CDR3 DNA reads TGTGCCAGCAGTTTCCGGGACACGTCCGCCTACGAGCAGTACTTC. Protein sequence: CASSFRDTSAYEQYF.

The chain joins TRBV4-1 to TRBJ2-3, with 8 bases matching TRBD2. This CDR3 spans 18 amino acids. Unmatched junction bases numbered 14, after V lost 4 bases and J lost 2 bases. Germline V lookup: CDR1 MGHRA, CDR2 YSYEKL. CDR3 loop: CASSRIGRGGLPTDTQYF. The CDR3 DNA follows: TGCGCCAGCAGCCGAATTGGACGGGGGGGATTACCCACAGATACGCAGTATTTT.

The rearrangement joins TRBV5-1 to TRBJ2-3; 7 nucleotides agree with TRBD2. CDR1 is SGHRS and CDR2 is YFSETQ in the germline V gene. Germline trimming cut 0 bases from V and 3 bases from J; bases unmatched to any gene: 1. The CDR3 loop spans 14 amino acids. The CDR3 DNA reads TGCGCCAGCAGCTTGGAGCGGGGTACAGATACGCAGTATTTT. Translation gives CASSLERGTDTQYF. The full variable domain, with the rest looked up from reference TRBV5-1 and TRBJ2-3, is KAGVTQTPRYLIKTRGQQVTLSCSPISGHRSVSWYQQTPGQGLQFLFEYFSETQRNKGNFPGRFSGRQFSNSRSEMNVSTLELGDSALYLCASSLERGTDTQYFGPGTRLTVL.

This clone appeared a single time. The CDR3 sequence is CASSPQDRDTEAFF. The CDR3 DNA reads as TGTGCCAGCAGCCCTCAAGACAGGGACACTGAAGCTTTCTTT. The J gene is TRBJ1-1, the V gene TRBV9; TRBD1 agrees at 7 bases. Germline V gene sequence: CDR1 SGDLS, CDR2 YYNGEE. The CDR3 has 14 residues. Unmatched junction bases numbered 6, after V lost 4 bases and J lost 3 bases.

The J gene is TRBJ2-2, the V gene TRBV5-1; TRBD2 matches 7 bases. Germline V gene data show CDR1 as SGHRS and CDR2 as YFSETQ. The CDR3 runs to 15 residues. The V gene end was trimmed by 7 bases and the J gene end by 3 bases; junction bases not matched to a gene: 9. The CDR3 nucleotides read TGCGCCAGCGCCGCTGCTAGCGGAGACACCGGGGAGCTGTTTTTT. It is translated as CASAAASGDTGELFF.

The chain employs TRBV9 and TRBJ2-3; D might be TRBD2 (6 bases). The germline CDR1 and CDR2 sequences are SGDLS and YYNGEE. Trimming left V 2 bases short and J 2 bases short, with 21 bases between. The CDR3 loop spans 18 amino acids. CDR3 nucleotide sequence: TGTGCCAGCAGCGTGGCAGAGACGTCCCGGGAGTTCACAGATACGCAGTATTTT. Amino acids: CASSVAETSREFTDTQYF.

The chain is built from TRBV11-2 and TRBJ2-7, with a tentative D call TRBD1 (5 bases). Trimming took off 3 bases at V and 2 bases at J, with 17 bases between the two ends. The CDR3 is made up of 16 amino acids. Germline V lookup: CDR1 SGHAT, CDR2 FQNNGV. The CDR3 region is CASSLEKTATPYEQYF. CDR3 DNA: TGTGCCAGCAGCTTGGAGAAGACAGCGACGCCCTACGAGCAGTACTTC.

V and J are TRBV10-3 and TRBJ2-1; 10 bases match TRBD2. The CDR3 has 13 amino acids. J was trimmed by 4 bases and V by 11 bases; bases with no gene match: 5. CDR1 is ENHRY and CDR2 is SYGVKD in the germline V gene. CDR3 sequence reads: CASTSGIYNEQFF. CDR3 bases: TGTGCCTCTACTAGCGGGATTTACAATGAGCAGTTCTTC.

V usage is TRBV9 and J usage is TRBJ2-1, with D unresolved. Trimming removed 0 bases at V and 3 bases at J, with 16 bases between. The germline V gene encodes CDR1 SGDLS and CDR2 YYNGEE. The CDR3 is made up of 17 amino acids. Here the CDR3 DNA reads TGTGCCAGCAGCGTAGACGGGTCGGAGCGTAGCTACAATGAGCAGTTCTTC. Its protein product is CASSVDGSERSYNEQFF. The full variable domain, its missing parts supplied by reference TRBV9 and TRBJ2-1, is DSGVTQTPKHLITATGQRVTLRCSPRSGDLSVYWYQQSLDQGLQFLIQYYNGEERAKGNILERFSAQQFPDLHSELNLSSLELGDSALYFCASSVDGSERSYNEQFFGPGTRLTVL.

The chain carries TRBV6-1 and TRBJ2-1, with TRBD2 matching over 10 bases. This CDR3 contains 16 residues. Germline V lookup: CDR1 MNHNS, CDR2 SASEGT. The ends lost 1 base at V and 5 bases at J; junction bases unmatched: 5. The CDR3 loop reads CASSEVKRGGHNEQFF. CDR3 DNA sequence: TGTGCCAGCAGTGAAGTTAAGCGGGGGGGCCACAATGAGCAGTTCTTC.

The chain employs TRBV19 and TRBJ1-5; 9 bases match TRBD1. The CDR3 is 15 amino acids. V was clipped by 4 bases and J by 4 bases; unmatched bases: 5. Germline CDR1 and CDR2: LNHDA and SQIVND (reference sequence). The CDR3 loop is CASSTRQGGNQPQHF. CDR3 coding DNA: TGTGCCAGTAGTACTCGACAGGGGGGAAATCAGCCCCAGCATTTT.

The chain joins TRBV7-2 to TRBJ1-5, with 10 bases that match TRBD1. J was trimmed by 8 bases and V by 3 bases; bases with no gene match: 10. The CDR3 runs to 16 residues. Germline V gives CDR1 SGHTA, CDR2 FQGNSA. CDR3 bases: TGTGCCAGCAGCTTTATGCCGGGACAGGGGTATGAGCCCCAGCATTTT. Encoded protein: CASSFMPGQGYEPQHF.

Here the CDR3 DNA reads TGTGCCAGCAGTTTGACTAGCTCCTACAATGAGCAGTTCTTC. As protein: CASSLTSSYNEQFF. This chain uses TRBV27 with TRBJ2-1; D might be TRBD2 (6 bases). Germline assignment: CDR1 MNHEY and CDR2 SMNVEV (reference sequence). This CDR3 comprises 14 residues. V was cut by 3 bases and J by 0 bases, with 6 bases left in between.

The chain employs TRBV11-2 and TRBJ1-1; 12 bases agree with TRBD1. V dropped 6 bases and J dropped 4; count of bases not matched to a gene: 15. The CDR3 is 18 residues long. Germline CDR1 reads SGHAT; CDR2 reads FQNNGV. DNA of the CDR3: TGTGCCAGCAGTTCGATCCCGGGACAGGGGGCGCGGAGCACTGAAGCTTTCTTT. It translates to CASSSIPGQGARSTEAFF.

The chain links TRBV4-2 to TRBJ2-1; TRBD2 matches at 11 bases. The germline V gene encodes CDR1 LGHNA and CDR2 YNFKEQ. The CDR3 loop spans 13 amino acids. V was clipped by 7 bases and J by 8 bases; unmatched bases: 4. In DNA, the CDR3 is TGTGCCAGCACCCTAGCGGGAGGTGATGAGCAGTTCTTC. As protein: CASTLAGGDEQFF.

J is TRBJ2-1 and V is TRBV6-5, with D possibly TRBD2 on 5 matching bases. Germline-derived CDR1 and CDR2 are MNHEY and SVGAGI. This CDR3 comprises 14 residues. Deletions cut 7 bases from V and 4 bases from J, with 14 bases between. This CDR3 reads CASTPPDSYNEQFF. The CDR3 coding sequence is TGTGCCAGCACCCCCCCGGACTCTTACAATGAGCAGTTCTTC.

The chain recombines TRBV6-5 with TRBJ2-1, with D unclear. Germline CDR1 is MNHEY and CDR2 is SVGAGI. Deletions cut 2 bases from V and 0 bases from J, with 8 bases between. The CDR3 runs 15 residues. This CDR3 is CASSYDSSSYNEQFF. CDR3 sequence (DNA): TGTGCCAGCAGTTACGATTCGAGCTCCTACAATGAGCAGTTCTTC.

The chain joins TRBV6-1 to TRBJ1-2, with TRBD1 matching 10 bases. The germline CDR1 and CDR2 sequences are MNHNS and SASEGT. The V and J ends lost 2 bases and 8 bases, in that order; junction bases with no gene match: 5. The CDR3 has 14 residues. CDR3 loop: CASSETGQGSGYTF. Written as DNA, the CDR3 is TGTGCCAGCAGTGAAACGGGACAGGGGAGCGGCTACACCTTC.

This chain links TRBV6-6 with TRBJ1-2; D is undetermined. V gave up 5 bases and J gave up 2 bases, with 12 bases separating them. This CDR3 is 14 amino acids long. Germline V gives CDR1 MNHNY, CDR2 SVGAGI (reference sequence). CDR3 residues: CASSPSTGNYGYTF. DNA for the CDR3: TGTGCCAGCAGTCCTTCGACGGGAAACTATGGCTACACCTTC.

The chain combines TRBV2 with TRBJ2-3, with no clear D. Germline V gene data show CDR1 as SNHLY and CDR2 as FYNNEI. V was shortened by 8 bases and J by 6 bases, with 6 bases between the two germline ends. The CDR3 extends over 10 amino acids. The CDR3 DNA reads TGTGCCAGCGAGAAGGATACGCAGTATTTT. This translates into CASEKDTQYF.

This chain connects TRBV11-2 to TRBJ2-7; a possible D gene is TRBD2 (5 bases). Trimming removed 7 bases from V and 5 bases from J, with 21 bases in between. Germline V CDR1 and CDR2: SGHAT, FQNNGV. This CDR3 is built from 15 residues. The CDR3 sequence: CASTFGGLPRDEQYF. CDR3 sequence (DNA): TGTGCCAGCACCTTCGGCGGCCTCCCGAGGGACGAGCAGTACTTC.

The rearrangement uses TRBV25-1 and TRBJ2-5; the match to TRBD1 covers 9 bases. There are 18 residues in the CDR3. V gave up 3 bases and J gave up 1 base; unmatched junction bases: 12. Germline-derived CDR1 and CDR2 are MGHDK and SYGVNS. CDR3 protein: CASSDHLVPGQGQETQYF. CDR3 DNA sequence: TGTGCCAGCAGTGACCACCTCGTTCCGGGACAGGGCCAAGAGACCCAGTACTTC.

This chain connects TRBV9 to TRBJ2-1; 12 bases map to TRBD2. CDR1 is SGDLS and CDR2 is YYNGEE in the germline V gene. The CDR3 loop spans 17 amino acids. Trimming cost V 4 bases and J 6 bases; bases outside gene matches: 11. The CDR3 DNA is TGTGCCAGCAGCTACCTAGCGGGGGGGGGAAGCACCAATGAGCAGTTCTTC. The encoded protein is CASSYLAGGGSTNEQFF.

The chain uses TRBV19 and TRBJ1-2, with 7 bases that match TRBD1. The CDR3 length is 14 residues. Germline V CDR1 and CDR2: LNHDA, SQIVND (reference sequence). The V segment lost 5 bases and the J segment 1 base; nucleotides outside the gene matches: 4. The CDR3 region is CASSWDSLNYGYTF. The CDR3 DNA reads TGTGCCAGTAGTTGGGACAGCCTTAACTATGGCTACACCTTC.

CDR3 in DNA: TGTGCCAGCATGCTCCTGGGACAGGGGAAAGAAAAACTGTTTTTT. The encoded protein is CASMLLGQGKEKLFF. This chain joins TRBV27 and TRBJ1-4; 10 positions agree with TRBD1. Losses at the gene ends were 7 bases for V and 8 bases for J; bases not matched to a gene: 10. CDR3 length equals 15 residues. Germline loops: CDR1 MNHEY, CDR2 SMNVEV (reference sequence).

V and J are TRBV4-1 and TRBJ2-7; 9 bases agree with TRBD1. V dropped 4 bases and J dropped 1; count of bases not matched to a gene: 5. Germline CDR1 MGHRA, CDR2 YSYEKL. The length of the CDR3 is 15 residues. As DNA, the CDR3 is TGCGCCAGCAGCCCCTCGGGACAGGGTTCCTACGAGCAGTACTTC. Its protein product is CASSPSGQGSYEQYF.